Listed here are 9 T cell receptor beta chains from one sample, sequenced in a study of blood T cells in healthy people across ages. PCR was performed a second time for roughly 7 to 11 cycles using a sample-barcoded 5' primer and a J-beta primer mix. TCRdb passed the 5' RACE reads through MiXCR, listing each CDR3 protein once. The data show about 640,000 distinct CDR3 sequences, roughly 30% seen once. Source material: blood. The receptors come from a woman older than 75 in good health.

V usage is TRBV6-5 and J usage is TRBJ2-2; no reliable D call. Germline CDR1 MNHEY, CDR2 SVGAGI. V was pared by 5 bases and J by 3 bases, with 4 bases between. The CDR3 covers 12 residues. CDR3 amino acids: CASSGHTGELFF. Written as DNA, the CDR3 is TGTGCCAGCAGTGGTCACACCGGGGAGCTGTTTTTT.

This clonotype showed up many times. V usage is TRBV18 and J usage is TRBJ2-7; no definite D call. The CDR3 has 14 residues. V lost 0 bases to trimming and J lost 2 bases, with 8 bases between them. Germline CDR1 reads KGHSH; CDR2 reads LQKENI. The CDR3 protein is CASSPPVTPYEQYF. The CDR3 DNA is TGTGCCAGCTCACCACCCGTTACTCCCTACGAGCAGTACTTC.

This clonotype was counted only a few times. This chain joins TRBV12-3 or TRBV12-4 and TRBJ1-1; 10 bases agree with TRBD1. This CDR3 is built from 15 residues. With 3 bases clipped from V and 6 bases from J, the junction kept 7 bases outside the gene matches. The DNA of the CDR3 is TGTGCCAGCAGTTTCCCCGGGACAGGGGTCCCTGAAGCTTTCTTT. This codes for CASSFPGTGVPEAFF.

The rearrangement links TRBV7-6 to TRBJ2-7; TRBD1 or TRBD2 may be the D gene (7 bases each). This CDR3 contains 15 residues. The V gene's germline CDR1 is SGHVS and CDR2 FNYEAQ. V was cut by 3 bases and J by 7 bases, with 19 bases left in between. The CDR3 reads CASSFRQGGTSEQYF. The CDR3 DNA follows: TGTGCCAGCAGCTTCCGACAGGGAGGGACGAGTGAGCAGTACTTC.

The chain joins TRBV25-1 to TRBJ1-4; possible D gene TRBD1, 5 bases. Germline-derived CDR1 and CDR2 are MGHDK and SYGVNS. The V end was cut by 4 bases, the J end by 8 bases, with 11 bases between. The CDR3 length is 13 residues. CDR3 protein: CASSGAGREKLFF. The CDR3 DNA follows: TGTGCCAGCAGTGGAGCAGGGAGGGAAAAACTGTTTTTT.

This clonotype was recorded at least ten times. Since a much larger clone is just one base distant, this may be a read error. The chain combines TRBV4-2 with TRBJ2-5; D gene unclear. V was clipped by 0 bases and J by 11 bases, with 28 bases between them. The CDR3 sequence is 18 residues long. Germline loops: CDR1 LGHNA, CDR2 YNFKEQ. CDR3 sequence: CASSQDSRLGGVPNEQYF. For the CDR3, the DNA is TGTGCCAGCAGCCAAGATAGCCGCCTAGGTGGGGTCCCCAATGAGCAGTACTTC.

This clonotype was recorded at least ten times. The chain has TRBV27 and TRBJ2-7, with a possible D match to TRBD2 (6 bases). Germline V gives CDR1 MNHEY, CDR2 SMNVEV (reference sequence). V lost 3 bases to trimming and J lost 4 bases, with 16 bases between them. There are 15 residues in the CDR3. The CDR3 DNA is TGTGCCAGCAGTTTTGTTTCGGGAGCAAATTACGAGCAGTACTTC. Its translation: CASSFVSGANYEQYF.

Worth noting for this clonotype: A much larger clone lies one base from this, so it may be a read error. A read error is likely, as this CDR3 ends without the conserved phenylalanine or tryptophan. The CDR3, as DNA: TGCAGTGCTAGAGATCTGACGGGGCAATGGGGCTACACCGTC. Amino acid sequence: CSARDLTGQWGYTV. V usage is TRBV20-1 and J usage is TRBJ1-2; TRBD1 is a possible D gene (5 bases). Germline values: CDR1 DFQATT, CDR2 SNEGSKA (reference sequence). V lost 0 bases to trimming and J lost 8 bases, with 16 bases between them. The CDR3 is made up of 14 amino acids.

The rearrangement uses TRBV29-1 and TRBJ1-1; D might be TRBD1 (6 bases). Germline-derived CDR1 and CDR2 are SQVTM and ANQGSEA. The V and J ends lost 3 bases and 2 bases respectively, with 10 bases between them. This CDR3 contains 13 residues. CDR3 DNA sequence: TGCAGCGTTGAGGCAGGGGCAAACACTGAAGCTTTCTTT. Protein sequence: CSVEAGANTEAFF. The whole variable domain, filled in from reference TRBV29-1 and TRBJ1-1, reads SAVISQKPSRDICQRGTSLTIQCQVDSQVTMMFWYRQQPGQSLTLIATANQGSEATYESGFVIDKFPISRPNLTFSTLTVSNMSPEDSSIYLCSVEAGANTEAFFGQGTRLTVV.